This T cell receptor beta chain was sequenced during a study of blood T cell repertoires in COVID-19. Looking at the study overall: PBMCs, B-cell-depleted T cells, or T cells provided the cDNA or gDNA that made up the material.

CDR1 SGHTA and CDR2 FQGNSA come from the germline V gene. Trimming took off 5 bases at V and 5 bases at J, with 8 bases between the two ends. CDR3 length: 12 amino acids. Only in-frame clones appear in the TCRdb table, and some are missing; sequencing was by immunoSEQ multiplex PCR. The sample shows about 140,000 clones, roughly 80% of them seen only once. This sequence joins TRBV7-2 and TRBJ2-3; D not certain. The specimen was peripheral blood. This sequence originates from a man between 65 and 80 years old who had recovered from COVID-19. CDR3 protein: CASSPLLDTQYF. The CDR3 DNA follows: TGTGCCAGCAGCCCCCTTTTAGATACGCAGTATTTT. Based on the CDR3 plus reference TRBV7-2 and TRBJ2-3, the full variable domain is GAGVSQSPSNKVTEKGKDVELRCDPISGHTALYWYRQSLGQGLEFLIYFQGNSAPDKSGLPSDRFSAERTGGSVSTLTIQRTQQEDSAVYLCASSPLLDTQYFGPGTRLTVL.